This T cell receptor beta chain was found in a study of PD-1 blockade in classical Hodgkin lymphoma. At the level of the study: Patients had nivolumab dosed at 3 mg/kg, delivered intravenously every 2 weeks.

Brentuximab vedotin exposure varied among the patients, all of whom had relapsed after autologous stem cell transplantation. Negative magnetic selection isolated CD4+ T cells from thawed PBMCs. V lost 1 base and J 0 bases, leaving 16 bases between the germline ends. This CDR3 is 17 amino acids long. CDR1 and CDR2 (germline): GTSNPN, SVGIG (reference sequence). Findings and limits, study-wide: Baseline diversity in complete responders resembled that of newly diagnosed patients. Compared with baseline, CD4+ but not CD8+ TCR diversity had risen significantly by C4D1.

This clone was seen only once. Its antigen remains unidentified. TCRdb keeps only in-frame clones here, not all; method: immunoSEQ multiplex PCR. Among 10,000 to 15,000 clones listed, approximately 80% were seen once. The receptor comes from a human donor with classical Hodgkin lymphoma. The starting material was CD4+ T cells from blood, obtained at baseline. The V call is TRBV30, the J call TRBJ2-1; TRBD2 is a possible D gene (5 bases). The CDR3 region is CAWSGEPTGSSYNEQFF. The CDR3 DNA sequence: TGTGCCTGGAGTGGGGAACCGACGGGGAGCTCCTACAATGAGCAGTTCTTC.